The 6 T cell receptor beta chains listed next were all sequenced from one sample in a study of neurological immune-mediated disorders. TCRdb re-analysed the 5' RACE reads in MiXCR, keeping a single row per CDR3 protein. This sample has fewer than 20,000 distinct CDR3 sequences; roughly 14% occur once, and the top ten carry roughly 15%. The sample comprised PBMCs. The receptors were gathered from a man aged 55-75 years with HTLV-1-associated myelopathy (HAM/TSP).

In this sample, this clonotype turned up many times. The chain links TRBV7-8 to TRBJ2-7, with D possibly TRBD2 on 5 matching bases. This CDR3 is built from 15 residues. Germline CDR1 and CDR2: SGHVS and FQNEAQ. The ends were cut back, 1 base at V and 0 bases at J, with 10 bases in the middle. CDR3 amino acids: CASSLGGSASYEQYF. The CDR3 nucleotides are TGTGCCAGCAGCTTAGGTGGTAGCGCCTCCTACGAGCAGTACTTC.

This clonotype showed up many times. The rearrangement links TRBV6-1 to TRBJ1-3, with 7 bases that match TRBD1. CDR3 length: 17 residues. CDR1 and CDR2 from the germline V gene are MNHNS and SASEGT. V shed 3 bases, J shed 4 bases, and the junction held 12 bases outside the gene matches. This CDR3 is CASSDQGGRGPGNTIYF. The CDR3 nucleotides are TGTGCCAGCAGTGATCAAGGGGGCCGCGGACCCGGAAACACCATATATTTT.

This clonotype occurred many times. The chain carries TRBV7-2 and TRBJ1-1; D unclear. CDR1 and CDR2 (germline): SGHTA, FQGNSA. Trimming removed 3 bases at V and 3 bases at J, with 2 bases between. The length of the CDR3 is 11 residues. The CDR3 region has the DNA TGTGCCAGCAGCTTTTACACTGAAGCTTTCTTT. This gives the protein CASSFYTEAFF.

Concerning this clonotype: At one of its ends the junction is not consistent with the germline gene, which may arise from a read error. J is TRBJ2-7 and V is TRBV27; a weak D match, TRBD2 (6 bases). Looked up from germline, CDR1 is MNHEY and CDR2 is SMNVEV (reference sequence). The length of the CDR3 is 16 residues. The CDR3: CANRPQNRAGSYEPYF. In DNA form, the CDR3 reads TGTGCCAACAGACCCCAAAATCGGGCGGGATCCTACGAGCCGTACTTC.

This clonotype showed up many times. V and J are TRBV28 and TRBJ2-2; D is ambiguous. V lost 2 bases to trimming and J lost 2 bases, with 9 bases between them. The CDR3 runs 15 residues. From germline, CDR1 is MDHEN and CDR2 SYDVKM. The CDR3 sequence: CASSLVTPNTGELFF. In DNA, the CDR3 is TGTGCCAGCAGTTTAGTGACTCCAAACACCGGGGAGCTGTTTTTT.

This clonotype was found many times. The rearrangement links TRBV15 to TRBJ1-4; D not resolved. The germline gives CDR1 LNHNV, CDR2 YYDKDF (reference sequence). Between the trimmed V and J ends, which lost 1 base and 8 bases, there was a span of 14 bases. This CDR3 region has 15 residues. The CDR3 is CATSRGERSVEKLFF. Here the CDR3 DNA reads TGTGCCACCAGCAGAGGGGAGAGATCGGTGGAAAAACTGTTTTTT.